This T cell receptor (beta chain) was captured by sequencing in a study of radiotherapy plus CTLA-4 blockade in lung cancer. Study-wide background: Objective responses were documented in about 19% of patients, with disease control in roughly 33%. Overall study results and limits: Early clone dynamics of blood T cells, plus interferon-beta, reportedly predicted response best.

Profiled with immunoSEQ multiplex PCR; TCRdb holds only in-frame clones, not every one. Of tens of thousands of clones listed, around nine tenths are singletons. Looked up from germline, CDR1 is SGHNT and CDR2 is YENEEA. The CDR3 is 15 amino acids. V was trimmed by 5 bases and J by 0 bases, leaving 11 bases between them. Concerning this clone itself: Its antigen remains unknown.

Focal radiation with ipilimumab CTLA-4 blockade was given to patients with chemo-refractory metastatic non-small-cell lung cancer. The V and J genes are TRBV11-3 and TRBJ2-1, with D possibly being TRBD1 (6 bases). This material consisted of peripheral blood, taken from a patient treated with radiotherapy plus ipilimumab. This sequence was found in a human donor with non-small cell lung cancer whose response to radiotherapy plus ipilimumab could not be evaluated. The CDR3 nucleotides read TGTGCCAGCAGCGGTGGACAGTCCTCCTACAATGAGCAGTTCTTC. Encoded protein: CASSGGQSSYNEQFF.